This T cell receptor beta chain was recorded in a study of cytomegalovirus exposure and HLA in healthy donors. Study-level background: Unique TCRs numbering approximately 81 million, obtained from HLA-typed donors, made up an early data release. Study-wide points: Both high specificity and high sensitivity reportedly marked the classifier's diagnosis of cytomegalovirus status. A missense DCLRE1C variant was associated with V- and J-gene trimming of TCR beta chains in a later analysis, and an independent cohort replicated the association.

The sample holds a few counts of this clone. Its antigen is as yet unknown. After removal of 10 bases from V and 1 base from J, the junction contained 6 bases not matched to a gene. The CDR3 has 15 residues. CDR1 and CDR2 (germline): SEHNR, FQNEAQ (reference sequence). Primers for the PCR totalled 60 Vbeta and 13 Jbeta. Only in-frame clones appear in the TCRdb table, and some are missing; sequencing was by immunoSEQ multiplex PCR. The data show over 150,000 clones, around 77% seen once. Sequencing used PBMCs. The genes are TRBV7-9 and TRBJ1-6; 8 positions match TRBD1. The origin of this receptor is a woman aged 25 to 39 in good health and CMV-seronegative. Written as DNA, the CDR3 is TGTGCCACCACAGGGGGAGCTTCCTATAATTCACCCCTCCACTTT. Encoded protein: CATTGGASYNSPLHF. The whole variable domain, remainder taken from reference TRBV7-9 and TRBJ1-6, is DTGVSQNPRHKITKRGQNVTFRCDPISEHNRLYWYRQTLGQGPEFLTYFQNEAQLEKSRLLSDRFSAERPKGSFSTLEIQRTEQGDSAMYLCATTGGASYNSPLHFGNGTRLTVT.